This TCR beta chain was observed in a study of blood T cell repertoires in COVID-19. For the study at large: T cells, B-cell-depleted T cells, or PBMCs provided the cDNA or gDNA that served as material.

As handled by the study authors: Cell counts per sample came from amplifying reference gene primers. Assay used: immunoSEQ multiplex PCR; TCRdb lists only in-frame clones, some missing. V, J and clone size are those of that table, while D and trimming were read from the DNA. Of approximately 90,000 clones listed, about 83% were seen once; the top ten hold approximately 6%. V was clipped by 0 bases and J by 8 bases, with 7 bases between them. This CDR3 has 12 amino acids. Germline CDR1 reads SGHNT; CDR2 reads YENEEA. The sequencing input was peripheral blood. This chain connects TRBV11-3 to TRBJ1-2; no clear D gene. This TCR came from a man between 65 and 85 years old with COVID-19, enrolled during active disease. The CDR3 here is CASSLDTRGYTF. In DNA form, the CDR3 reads TGTGCCAGCAGCTTAGATACGAGAGGCTACACCTTC.